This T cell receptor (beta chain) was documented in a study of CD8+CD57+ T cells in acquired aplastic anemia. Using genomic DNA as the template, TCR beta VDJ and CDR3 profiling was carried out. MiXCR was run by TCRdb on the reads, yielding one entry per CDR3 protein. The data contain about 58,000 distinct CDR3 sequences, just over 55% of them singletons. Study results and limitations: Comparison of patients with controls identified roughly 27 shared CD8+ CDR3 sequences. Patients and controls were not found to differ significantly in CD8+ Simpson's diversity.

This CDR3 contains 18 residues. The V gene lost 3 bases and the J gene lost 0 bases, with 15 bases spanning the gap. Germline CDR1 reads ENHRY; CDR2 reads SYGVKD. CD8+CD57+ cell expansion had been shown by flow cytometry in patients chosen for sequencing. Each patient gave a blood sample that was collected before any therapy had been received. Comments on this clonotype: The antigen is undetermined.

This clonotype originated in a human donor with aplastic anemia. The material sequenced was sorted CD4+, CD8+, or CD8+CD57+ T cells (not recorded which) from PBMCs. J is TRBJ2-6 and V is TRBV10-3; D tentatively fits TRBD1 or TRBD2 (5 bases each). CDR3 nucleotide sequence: TGTGCCATCAGTGAATGGGACGGCTTTCGCTCTGGGGCCAACGTCCTGACTTTC. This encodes CAISEWDGFRSGANVLTF.